Listed below are T cell receptor beta chains from one sample, sequenced in a study of molecular identifiers for immune sequencing clone quantification. In TCRdb, the PCR reads were re-called with MiXCR into one record per CDR3 protein. This table has 100,000 or so distinct CDR3 sequences, 35% to 40% appearing once. Source material: naive CD8+ T cells from blood, with Jurkat cell RNA spiked in. All receptors derive from a human donor in good health. Some libraries in this study had Jurkat cell RNA spiked in. Both conserved end residues are trimmed from each CDR3. Each record gives: CDR3 protein, V gene, CDR3 length, clone size. Size tells how often a clone was seen (once, few, many) or the class of an expanded clone, and some rows leave it out.

ASSVGPQVNYGYT TRBV9 13 many
ASSGGGPHNEQF TRBV7-6 12 .
ATRQGSLTEAF TRBV2 11 .
ASSVFSGTSYEQY TRBV5-1 13 many
ASSVETQYGYT TRBV9 11 many
ATSDFGGFSYNEQF TRBV24-1 14 many
ATSDFGEATDTQY TRBV24-1 13 .
ASSFGVGLPEAF TRBV5-1 12 many
ASSQDPASQYDEQY TRBV4-3 14 once
ASTQGWDGTYEQY TRBV6-5 13 few
SARNIAGNTDTQY TRBV20-1 13 .
ASSFWTGETQY TRBV5-1 11 few
ASSLPTSGTSMTWEAYEQY TRBV28 19 .
SARDGSALNTEAF TRBV20-1 13 .
ASSMWTEETQY TRBV19 11 .
PKETQY TRBV28 6 many
SVATPGQGYEQF TRBV29-1 12 .
ASSRTSVPDTQY TRBV19 12 .
ASSSPRQGYSPLH TRBV28 13 many
ASSTEYEQY TRBV19 9 .
ASSPNSGGVEKLF TRBV9 13 .
ASSFEGRSSTDTQY TRBV11-2 14 few